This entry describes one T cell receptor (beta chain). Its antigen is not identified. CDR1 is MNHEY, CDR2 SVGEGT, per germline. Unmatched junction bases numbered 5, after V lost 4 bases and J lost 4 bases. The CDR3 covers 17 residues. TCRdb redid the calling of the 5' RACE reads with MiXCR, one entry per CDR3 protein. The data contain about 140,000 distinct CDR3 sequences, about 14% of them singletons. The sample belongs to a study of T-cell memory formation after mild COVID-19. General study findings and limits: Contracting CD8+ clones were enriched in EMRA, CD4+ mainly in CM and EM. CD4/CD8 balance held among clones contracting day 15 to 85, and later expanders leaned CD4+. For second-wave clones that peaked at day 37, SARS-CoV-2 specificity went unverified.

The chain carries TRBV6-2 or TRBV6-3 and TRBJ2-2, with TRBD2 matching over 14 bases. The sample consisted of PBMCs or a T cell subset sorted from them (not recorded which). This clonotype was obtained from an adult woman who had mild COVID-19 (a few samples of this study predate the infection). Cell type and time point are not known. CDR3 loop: CASSSGLAGVPTGELFF. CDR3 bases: TGTGCCAGCAGTTCGGGACTAGCGGGAGTTCCCACCGGGGAGCTGTTTTTT.